This T cell receptor (beta chain) was profiled in a study of blood T cell repertoires in COVID-19. Study information: From the United States, Italy and Spain came samples of acute and convalescent COVID-19. In each case, the material was cDNA or gDNA derived from T cells, B-cell-depleted T cells, or PBMCs.

In germline, CDR1 is MGHRA, CDR2 YSYEKL. Trimming stripped 1 base from V and 8 bases from J, with 17 bases between. There are 16 residues in the CDR3. Assay: immunoSEQ multiplex PCR; the TCRdb copy retains only in-frame clones and omits some. Of some 260,000 clones in the sample, 70% to 90% were seen once. This clone was detected only a few times. The chain uses TRBV4-1 and TRBJ1-4; D remains ambiguous. The sample taken for sequencing was peripheral blood. The source is a man aged 80 or over with acute or convalescent COVID-19. CDR3 nucleotide sequence: TGCGCCAGCAGCCAAGCAGGAGGCTACCTTGGGGAAAAACTGTTTTTT. Translation: CASSQAGGYLGEKLFF.